Listed here are 30 T cell receptor beta chains from one sample, sequenced in a study of blood T cell repertoires in COVID-19. Repertoires were generated with immunoSEQ multiplex PCR, while TCRdb's copy carries only in-frame clones and drops some. The table lists approximately 270,000 clones, approximately 90% of them singletons. The sample comprised PBMCs or T cells enriched from blood (not recorded which). These receptors all stem from a human donor in a cohort exposed to, infected with or recovered from COVID-19 (not recorded which). The donor label of this sample is uncertain.

This chain connects TRBV20-1 to TRBJ2-7; D is possibly TRBD1 (5 bases). Trimming cost V 3 bases and J 6 bases, with 9 bases left between them. CDR1 DFQATT and CDR2 SNEGSKA come from the germline V gene (reference sequence). This CDR3 is built from 11 residues. In nucleotides, the CDR3 is TGCAGTGCTAGTGGTAGGGGCGAGCAGTACTTC. This codes for CSASGRGEQYF.

The chain combines TRBV11-2 with TRBJ2-7; a possible D gene is TRBD1 (5 bases). There are 12 residues in the CDR3. Trimming stripped 5 bases from V and 6 bases from J, with 11 bases between. The V gene's germline CDR1 is SGHAT and CDR2 FQNNGV. DNA for the CDR3: TGTGCCAGCAGCCTCAGGGTCGGCGAGCAGTACTTC. It specifies CASSLRVGEQYF.

The V gene is TRBV25-1, the J gene TRBJ2-2, with D possibly being TRBD1 (6 bases). V shed 7 bases and J shed 1 base, with 16 bases lying between them. Germline V gene data show CDR1 as MGHDK and CDR2 as SYGVNS. The CDR3 length is 16 residues. As DNA, the CDR3 is TGTGCCAGCACCTCGGATGGACAGCTGAACACCGGGGAGCTGTTTTTT. This translates into CASTSDGQLNTGELFF.

The J gene is TRBJ1-6, the V gene TRBV3-1 (or the pseudogene TRBV3-2); tentative D call: TRBD1 (6 bases). Germline CDR1 LGHDT, CDR2 YNNKEL (reference sequence). Trimming shortened V by 3 bases and J by 9 bases, and 12 bases separated the two germline ends. The CDR3 runs to 14 residues. The CDR3 DNA is TGTGCCAGCAGCCAGGGGATGGGGGCTTCACCCCTCCACTTT. It encodes CASSQGMGASPLHF.

This clone has just a few counts. The chain uses TRBV4-1 and TRBJ1-3; D remains ambiguous. CDR3 length: 15 residues. The V and J ends lost 2 bases and 4 bases respectively, with 12 bases between them. Per the germline V gene, CDR1 is MGHRA and CDR2 is YSYEKL. CDR3 nucleotides: TGCGCCAGCAGCCAACCCACGGCGGGAGGAAACACCATATATTTT. As protein: CASSQPTAGGNTIYF.

This chain joins TRBV5-1 and TRBJ1-1, with TRBD1 matching 8 bases. Germline V gene lookup returns CDR1 SGHRS and CDR2 YFSETQ. There are 12 residues in the CDR3. V trimming: 0 bases; J trimming: 10 bases; junction bases outside the gene matches: 2. The DNA for the CDR3 is TGCGCCAGCAGCTTGGACAGGGGGGTAGCTTTCTTT. This gives the protein CASSLDRGVAFF. The variable domain in full, completed from reference TRBV5-1 and TRBJ1-1, reads KAGVTQTPRYLIKTRGQQVTLSCSPISGHRSVSWYQQTPGQGLQFLFEYFSETQRNKGNFPGRFSGRQFSNSRSEMNVSTLELGDSALYLCASSLDRGVAFFGQGTRLTVV.

The chain employs TRBV27 and TRBJ1-1, with D perhaps TRBD1 (6 bases). V was clipped by 5 bases and J by 10 bases, with 17 bases between them. The CDR3 runs 13 residues. Germline lookup yields CDR1 MNHEY and CDR2 SMNVEV (reference sequence). The CDR3: CASSDRNRVRAFF. For the CDR3, the DNA is TGTGCCAGCAGTGATCGAAACAGGGTAAGAGCTTTCTTT.

Only a few counts were recorded for this clone. J is TRBJ2-3 and V is TRBV2, with 9 bases lining up with TRBD1. Germline V CDR1 and CDR2: SNHLY, FYNNEI. CDR3 length equals 15 residues. V lost 5 bases, J lost 5 bases, and 8 bases stayed unmatched. This chain's CDR3 is CASSIWTGARDTQYF. As DNA, the CDR3 is TGTGCCAGCAGTATATGGACAGGGGCAAGAGATACGCAGTATTTT.

The chain combines TRBV2 with TRBJ2-1; 9 bases are shared with TRBD2. J gave up 15 bases and V 2 bases, and 5 bases lay outside the gene matches. The CDR3 consists of 12 residues. CDR1 is SNHLY, CDR2 FYNNEI, per germline. CDR3 nucleotide sequence: TGTGCCAGCAGTGAACCCCTAGCGGGGACGTTCTTC. Residues: CASSEPLAGTFF.

The chain carries TRBV27 and TRBJ1-3; 7 nucleotides line up with TRBD1. The ends lost 6 bases at V and 4 bases at J; junction bases unmatched: 3. This CDR3 comprises 13 residues. CDR1 MNHEY and CDR2 SMNVEV come from the germline V gene (reference sequence). CDR3 region: CASRDRAGNTIYF. The CDR3 DNA reads TGTGCCAGCAGAGACAGGGCCGGAAACACCATATATTTT.

This rearrangement joins TRBV7-2 to TRBJ1-2, with 9 nucleotides matching TRBD1. Unmatched junction bases numbered 5, after V lost 5 bases and J lost 4 bases. This CDR3 has 14 amino acids. Germline V gene lookup returns CDR1 SGHTA and CDR2 FQGNSA. CDR3 loop: CASSLWDRAYGYTF. In nucleotides, the CDR3 is TGTGCCAGCAGCCTTTGGGACAGGGCCTATGGCTACACCTTC. Variable domain in full (rest from reference TRBV7-2 and TRBJ1-2): GAGVSQSPSNKVTEKGKDVELRCDPISGHTALYWYRQSLGQGLEFLIYFQGNSAPDKSGLPSDRFSAERTGGSVSTLTIQRTQQEDSAVYLCASSLWDRAYGYTFGSGTRLTVV.

Regarding this clone: Other DNA sequences in this sample translate to the same CDR3. The chain combines TRBV19 with TRBJ2-7; D is perhaps TRBD1 (5 bases). V was pared by 2 bases and J by 3 bases, with 5 bases between. This CDR3 contains 12 residues. Looked up from germline, CDR1 is LNHDA and CDR2 is SQIVND (reference sequence). This CDR3 reads CASSIQGYEQYF. The CDR3 DNA is TGTGCCAGTAGTATACAGGGCTACGAGCAGTACTTC.

The chain recombines TRBV13 with TRBJ2-3, with TRBD2 matching over 13 bases. The CDR3 loop spans 17 amino acids. Germline CDR1 PRHDT, CDR2 FYEKMQ (reference sequence). V gave up 6 bases and J gave up 3 bases; unmatched junction bases: 9. CDR3 sequence reads: CASSSTSGGLQTDTQYF. The CDR3, as DNA: TGTGCCAGCAGTTCGACTAGCGGGGGGCTACAAACAGATACGCAGTATTTT.

This clone appeared once. The genes are TRBV6-4 and TRBJ1-3; weak D call: TRBD1 (5 bases). The CDR3 loop spans 13 amino acids. Trimming left V 7 bases short and J 6 bases short, with 13 bases between. Germline-derived CDR1 and CDR2 are MRHNA and SNTAGT. CDR3 protein: CASNQAGENTIYF. CDR3 nucleotides: TGTGCCAGCAACCAGGCGGGGGAAAACACCATATATTTT.

This clone was seen a few times. The chain links TRBV19 to TRBJ1-6; TRBD1 matches at 7 bases. V was clipped by 5 bases and J by 7 bases; unmatched bases: 11. The CDR3 loop spans 16 amino acids. Looked up from germline, CDR1 is LNHDA and CDR2 is SQIVND (reference sequence). In nucleotides, the CDR3 is TGTGCCAGTAGTGGCCCCCCAGGGGGTACGAATTCACCCCTCCACTTT. It yields the protein CASSGPPGGTNSPLHF. Using reference TRBV19 and TRBJ1-6 for the parts outside the CDR3, the full variable domain is DGGITQSPKYLFRKEGQNVTLSCEQNLNHDAMYWYRQDPGQGLRLIYYSQIVNDFQKGDIAEGYSVSREKKESFPLTVTSAQKNPTAFYLCASSGPPGGTNSPLHFGNGTRLTVT.

To note about this clone: Within the sample, other DNA sequences also encode this same CDR3. The rearrangement uses TRBV19 and TRBJ1-1; D remains unclear. The germline gives CDR1 LNHDA, CDR2 SQIVND (reference sequence). Trimming took off 3 bases at V and 2 bases at J, with 7 bases between the two ends. The CDR3 has 13 residues. CDR3 bases: TGTGCCAGTAGTATTGAGGGTAACACTGAAGCTTTCTTT. Protein: CASSIEGNTEAFF.

CDR3 bases: TGCAGCGTTCGTAAAGAGGGAGGCGGGTTTGCTAATGAAAAACTGTTTTTT. Translating it yields CSVRKEGGGFANEKLFF. This chain uses TRBV29-1 with TRBJ1-4; unclear D gene. The germline CDR1 and CDR2 sequences are SQVTM and ANQGSEA. Trimming removed 5 bases at V and 3 bases at J, with 22 bases between. CDR3 length equals 17 residues.

The chain uses TRBV20-1 and TRBJ2-1; the match to TRBD2 covers 8 bases. Germline V lookup: CDR1 DFQATT, CDR2 SNEGSKA (reference sequence). The CDR3 is 15 residues long. After removal of 3 bases from V and 10 bases from J, the junction contained 14 bases not matched to a gene. The CDR3 nucleotides are TGCAGTGCTAGTGGTGCGGGGGGAGGTAGGTGGGAGCAGTTCTTC. Protein sequence: CSASGAGGGRWEQFF.

The chain carries TRBV11-2 and TRBJ2-2, with 9 bases fitting TRBD1. V dropped 3 bases and J dropped 1; count of bases not matched to a gene: 6. The CDR3 length is 17 residues. Germline-derived CDR1 and CDR2 are SGHAT and FQNNGV. The CDR3 DNA reads as TGTGCCAGCAGCTTGCCATGGGACAGGGAGAACACCGGGGAGCTGTTTTTT. Protein product: CASSLPWDRENTGELFF.

The rearrangement links TRBV29-1 to TRBJ1-1; D not certain. The V gene's germline CDR1 is SQVTM and CDR2 ANQGSEA. Trimming stripped 6 bases from V and 7 bases from J, with 15 bases between. This CDR3 has 12 residues. CDR3 DNA sequence: TGCAGCGTGGGCGGGCAGGCCAATGAAGCTTTCTTT. Its protein is CSVGGQANEAFF.

J is TRBJ1-2 and V is TRBV9; 10 nucleotides line up with TRBD1. Trimming cost V 4 bases and J 6 bases; bases outside gene matches: 6. CDR3 length: 14 residues. In germline, CDR1 is SGDLS, CDR2 YYNGEE. CDR3 DNA: TGTGCCAGCAGCCCCAGGACAGGGGGTGATGGCTACACCTTC. The encoded protein is CASSPRTGGDGYTF.

The gene calls are TRBV3-1 (or the pseudogene TRBV3-2) and TRBJ2-7; 8 nucleotides line up with TRBD1. The ends lost 4 bases at V and 5 bases at J; junction bases unmatched: 4. The CDR3 extends over 13 amino acids. Germline V gene sequence: CDR1 LGHDT, CDR2 YNNKEL (reference sequence). CDR3 protein: CASSLTGDHEQYF. Here the CDR3 DNA reads TGTGCCAGCAGCCTGACAGGGGACCACGAGCAGTACTTC.

The J gene is TRBJ2-7, the V gene TRBV10-3, with TRBD2 matching 10 bases. Germline assignment: CDR1 ENHRY and CDR2 SYGVKD. The junction had 10 bases not matched to a gene; V was cut back by 2 bases and J by 0 bases. The CDR3 is 18 residues long. The chain's CDR3 is CAISEVASGGGFSYEQYF. As DNA, the CDR3 is TGTGCCATCAGTGAGGTGGCCAGCGGGGGGGGATTCTCCTACGAGCAGTACTTC.

This chain uses TRBV19 with TRBJ2-2, with TRBD1 identical over 7 bases. The CDR3 extends over 16 amino acids. Germline assignment: CDR1 LNHDA and CDR2 SQIVND (reference sequence). V gave up 7 bases and J gave up 2 bases; unmatched junction bases: 10. The CDR3 is CASNRRRGTNTGELFF. CDR3 nucleotide sequence: TGTGCCAGTAATCGGCGCAGGGGGACAAACACCGGGGAGCTGTTTTTT.

The chain has TRBV5-6 and TRBJ1-1, with D possibly TRBD1 on 6 matching bases. V was shortened by 2 bases and J by 3 bases, with 11 bases between the two germline ends. This CDR3 is built from 14 residues. Germline values: CDR1 SGHDT, CDR2 YYEEEE. The CDR3 DNA reads as TGTGCCAGCAGCTTCGGACAGTTCGACACTGAAGCTTTCTTT. Protein: CASSFGQFDTEAFF. Combining the CDR3 with reference TRBV5-6 and TRBJ1-1 gives the whole variable domain DAGVTQSPTHLIKTRGQQVTLRCSPKSGHDTVSWYQQALGQGPQFIFQYYEEEERQRGNFPDRFSGHQFPNYSSELNVNALLLGDSALYLCASSFGQFDTEAFFGQGTRLTVV.

The V and J genes are TRBV27 and TRBJ2-2; D is uncertain. CDR1 MNHEY and CDR2 SMNVEV come from the germline V gene (reference sequence). Trimming took 7 bases from V and 5 from J, leaving 8 bases between them. The CDR3 totals 12 residues. The CDR3 loop is CASISLTGELFF. The CDR3 nucleotides read TGTGCCAGCATTTCTTTAACCGGGGAGCTGTTTTTT.

This sequence joins TRBV2 and TRBJ2-6; tentatively, D is TRBD2 (5 bases). Between the trimmed V and J ends, which lost 3 bases and 4 bases, there was a span of 22 bases. CDR1 SNHLY and CDR2 FYNNEI come from the germline V gene. CDR3 length: 19 residues. Here the CDR3 DNA reads TGTGCCAGCAGTGACCCCGCCACTTCGGGGTTTCTGGGGGCCAACGTCCTGACTTTC. Translated: CASSDPATSGFLGANVLTF.

V and J are TRBV5-4 and TRBJ2-7; 8 bases agree with TRBD1. The germline CDR1 and CDR2 sequences are SGHNT and YYREEE (reference sequence). V trimming: 4 bases; J trimming: 2 bases; junction bases outside the gene matches: 8. The CDR3 has 15 residues. The CDR3 coding sequence is TGTGCCAGCAGCCCCGGACAGGGTGCAACCTACGAGCAGTACTTC. Protein sequence: CASSPGQGATYEQYF.

The gene calls are TRBV25-1 and TRBJ2-3, with D perhaps TRBD1 (5 bases). Germline V gene sequence: CDR1 MGHDK, CDR2 SYGVNS. The length of the CDR3 is 14 residues. The V and J ends lost 2 bases and 3 bases respectively, with 9 bases between them. CDR3 coding DNA: TGTGCCAGCAGTGAACAGGGCTATACAGATACGCAGTATTTT. Residues: CASSEQGYTDTQYF. Based on the CDR3 plus reference TRBV25-1 and TRBJ2-3, the full variable domain is EADIYQTPRYLVIGTGKKITLECSQTMGHDKMYWYQQDPGMELHLIHYSYGVNSTEKGDLSSESTVSRIRTEHFPLTLESARPSHTSQYLCASSEQGYTDTQYFGPGTRLTVL.

Written as DNA, the CDR3 is TGCGCCAGCAGCCCGACGACAGGAGCCTACTACGAGCAGTACTTC. It encodes CASSPTTGAYYEQYF. V and J are TRBV5-1 and TRBJ2-7; possibly TRBD1 for D (6 bases). The germline V gene has CDR1 SGHRS and CDR2 YFSETQ. V was trimmed by 4 bases and J by 3 bases, leaving 17 bases between them. The CDR3 totals 15 residues.